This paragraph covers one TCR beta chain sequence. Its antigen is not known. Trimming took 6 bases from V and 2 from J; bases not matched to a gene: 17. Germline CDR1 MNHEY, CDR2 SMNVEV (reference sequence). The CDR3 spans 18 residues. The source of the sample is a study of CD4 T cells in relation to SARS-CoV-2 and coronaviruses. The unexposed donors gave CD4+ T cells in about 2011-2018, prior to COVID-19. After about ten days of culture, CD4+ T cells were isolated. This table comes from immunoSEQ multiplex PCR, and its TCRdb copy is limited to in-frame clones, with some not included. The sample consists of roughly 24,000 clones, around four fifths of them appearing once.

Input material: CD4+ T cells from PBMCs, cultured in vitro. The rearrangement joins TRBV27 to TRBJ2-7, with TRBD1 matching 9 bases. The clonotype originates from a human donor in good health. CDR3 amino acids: CASSRSPPPDRGAYEQYF. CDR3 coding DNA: TGTGCCAGCAGCCGGTCCCCCCCACCGGACAGGGGAGCCTACGAGCAGTACTTC.